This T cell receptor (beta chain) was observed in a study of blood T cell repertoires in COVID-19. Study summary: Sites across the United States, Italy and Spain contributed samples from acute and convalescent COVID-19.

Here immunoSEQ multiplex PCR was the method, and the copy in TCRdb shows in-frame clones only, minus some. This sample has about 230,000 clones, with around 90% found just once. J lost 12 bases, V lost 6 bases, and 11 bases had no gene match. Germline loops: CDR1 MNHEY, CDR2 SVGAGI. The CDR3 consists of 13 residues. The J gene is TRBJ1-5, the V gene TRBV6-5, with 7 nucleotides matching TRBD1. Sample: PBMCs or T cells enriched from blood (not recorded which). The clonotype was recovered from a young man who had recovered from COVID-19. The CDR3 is CASSVTIDRDQHF. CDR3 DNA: TGTGCCAGCAGCGTCACCATAGACAGGGACCAGCATTTT.